This T cell receptor beta chain was profiled in a study of beta chain features in type 1 diabetes. Study overall: The study examined more than 100,000,000 sorted cells across all samples. Points from the study as a whole: More deletions and fewer insertions at VDJ junctions were seen in type 1 diabetes patients. A PCR bias possibly favoring shorter templates would apply equally to patients and controls. Sampled from patients, naive, central memory and Treg TCRB repertoires appeared more similar than those sampled from healthy donors.

This CDR3 is 13 amino acids long. The germline V gene has CDR1 LNHDA and CDR2 SQIVND (reference sequence). The ends were cut back, 7 bases at V and 3 bases at J, with 12 bases in the middle. This clone has just a few counts. Its antigen is unknown. Sequencing targeted expressed TCRB transcripts, as all isolated RNA had been reverse transcribed. Assay used: immunoSEQ multiplex PCR; TCRdb lists only in-frame clones, some missing. Among a few hundred thousand clones, more than 13% were seen once, and the ten largest hold roughly 0.017%. The sequence derives from a woman aged 18-30 years in good health. The sample taken for sequencing was naive CD4+ T cells from blood. The genes are TRBV19 and TRBJ1-2; no clear D gene. In nucleotides, the CDR3 is TGTGCCAGTATAAGGTACGGGGACTATGGCTACACCTTC. It yields the protein CASIRYGDYGYTF.